This T cell receptor (beta chain) was captured by sequencing in a study of Graves' ophthalmopathy and Graves' hyperthyroidism. Patients were diagnosed from clinical symptoms, serum thyroxine, TRAb, thyroid ultrasound and orbital computed tomography. The authors amplified TCR beta CDR3 regions, and they did so from RNA transcripts for repertoire sequencing. First-round RT-PCR with HTBI primers preceded a second-round multiplex PCR. TCRdb used MiXCR to reprocess the multiplex PCR reads, holding one entry per CDR3 protein. Here the sample spans about 600,000 distinct CDR3 sequences, about 40% being singletons. Concerning this clonotype: One end of the junction is discordant with germline, which a read error may explain.

The CDR3 consists of 14 residues. Germline V gene data show CDR1 as SQVTM and CDR2 as ANQGSEA. The sequencing input was peripheral blood or thyroid tissue (not recorded which). V usage is TRBV29-1 and J usage is TRBJ1-1; maybe TRBD1 (6 bases). The receptor was isolated from an adult man with Graves' hyperthyroidism. CDR3 amino acids: CSFDLGTLNTEAFF. The CDR3 DNA sequence: TGCAGCTTTGATCTAGGGACACTGAACACTGAAGCTTTCTTT.